This TCR beta chain was documented in a study of T cell responses to AZD1222 COVID-19 vaccine. The method was immunoSEQ multiplex PCR; TCRdb's version includes in-frame clones alone and lacks a portion of them. This sample has about 140,000 clones, with approximately 93% found just once. Germline-derived CDR1 and CDR2 are SGHVS and FQNEAQ. Trimming took off 2 bases at V and 7 bases at J, with 15 bases between the two ends. The CDR3 totals 16 residues. The chain recombines TRBV7-8 with TRBJ1-6, with D perhaps matching TRBD1 (5 bases). The source of this sequence is an adult in good health. Specimen: peripheral blood, collected on day 0 of MenACWY control vaccination. The CDR3 protein is CASSLMQGSGNSPLHF. The CDR3 DNA reads as TGTGCCAGCAGCTTAATGCAGGGTAGCGGGAATTCACCCCTCCACTTT.